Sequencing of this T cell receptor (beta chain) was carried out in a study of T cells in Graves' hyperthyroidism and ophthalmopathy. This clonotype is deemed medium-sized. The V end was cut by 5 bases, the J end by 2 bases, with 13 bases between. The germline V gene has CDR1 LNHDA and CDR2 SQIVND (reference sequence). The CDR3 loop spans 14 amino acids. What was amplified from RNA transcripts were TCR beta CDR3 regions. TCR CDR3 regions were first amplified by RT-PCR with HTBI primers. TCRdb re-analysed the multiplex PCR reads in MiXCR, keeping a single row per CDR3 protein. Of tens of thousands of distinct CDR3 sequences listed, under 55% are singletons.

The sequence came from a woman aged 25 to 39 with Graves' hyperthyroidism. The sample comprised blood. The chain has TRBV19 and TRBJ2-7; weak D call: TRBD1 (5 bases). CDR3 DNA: TGTGCCAGTAGTCTGCAGGGCGTAACCTACGAGCAGTACTTC. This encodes CASSLQGVTYEQYF. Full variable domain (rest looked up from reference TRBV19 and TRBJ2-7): DGGITQSPKYLFRKEGQNVTLSCEQNLNHDAMYWYRQDPGQGLRLIYYSQIVNDFQKGDIAEGYSVSREKKESFPLTVTSAQKNPTAFYLCASSLQGVTYEQYFGPGTRLTVT.